The present T cell receptor beta chain was sequenced within a study of blood T cells in healthy people across ages (dated by TCRdb to 2015 to 2017). For context, the study as a whole: Template switching captured roughly one uniquely barcoded TCR beta cDNA molecule per two T cells in model experiments. To track age-related changes in TCR beta repertoire diversity, the study relied on deep sequencing normalized with unique cDNA molecular identifiers. Four age groups were formed from the donors: young (average approximately 15 years), middle-aged (around 39), aged (roughly 56) and long-lived (more than 75). To avoid experimental bias, donors of different ages were spread randomly across the sequencing lanes. Two additional independent replicas of 1 million unique cDNA reads from the same blood draw were analyzed for two donors (one aged 18 to 30 and one aged 80 or older). Study-level results and caveats: Donor CMV infection status was unknown, potentially confounding age-related changes in expanded clonotypes. Estimates of total diversity based on one million sequenced T cells were considered lower bounds and underestimates. As age increased, observed TCR beta diversity per million T cells dropped in a roughly linear way, and a significant reduction was already evident by age about 36. A strong correlation was found between observed TCR beta diversity and the percentage of naive T cells measured by flow cytometry. Because profiling used bulk unsorted PBMCs, naive and antigen-experienced compartments could not be compared conclusively. The long-lived group showed more naive CD4+ T cells, fewer expanded clones and increased TCR diversity than the aged group, suggesting age selection.

The library relied on 5' RACE. Instrument used: Illumina HiSeq 2500. A second PCR of roughly 7 to 11 cycles was performed with a sample-barcoded 5' primer and a J-beta primer mix. A template-switch 5' adaptor carrying 12 random nucleotides introduced a unique molecular identifier onto each TCR beta cDNA molecule. Each sample yielded at least 2.5 million CDR3-containing paired-end reads. First-strand cDNA synthesis was performed from all RNA using the Mint cDNA synthesis kit, with priming by a TRBC-specific oligonucleotide. Following uracil-DNA glycosylase treatment, a first 18-cycle PCR with universal primers M1SS and BC2_uni_R was performed on all cDNA. The authors processed their data as follows. Each sample was normalized by randomly selecting 1 million high-quality reads, each carrying a distinct molecular identifier. Reads sharing molecular identifiers were discarded rather than binned into consensus sequences. CDR3 identification, clonotype clustering and error correction used MiTCR with a Q25 quality threshold and the strictest error-elimination algorithm. A nonparametric unseen species model using Euler transformation provided a lower-bound estimate of total TCR beta diversity. TCRdb handled the public reads itself, with Q25 trimming in fastp and clone calling in MiXCR, and kept productive beta chains. Each record represents a unique CDR3 protein, reported with the most common genes and DNA among its rows. TCRdb's processing, not the authors' own work, is the source of the V and J calls. The sample data list some 1.4 million distinct CDR3 sequences, and around 42% of these were observed just once. Approximately 7.9% of the sample comes from the top ten.

The germline V gene encodes CDR1 KGHSH and CDR2 LQKENI. The junction shows trimming of 6 bases on V and 1 base on J, plus 8 bases between the germline ends. The CDR3 numbers 13 residues from cysteine through phenylalanine. Only the CDR3 portion is preserved as DNA: 39 bases, with reading frame beginning at the first base. The donors were under 40 Caucasian individuals from Russia, aged 6 to 90 years, who were systemically healthy. Each donor gave around 9.8 milliliters of peripheral blood, collected into EDTA-treated Vacutainer tubes. Ficoll-Paque density-gradient centrifugation was used to isolate PBMCs, with at least 6.5 million obtained per sample. Trizol reagent was used to extract total RNA from PBMCs, with at least 5.5 micrograms per sample. Naive CD45RAhigh/CD27high T cell percentages were measured by flow cytometry on a PBMC aliquot from every donor. On this clonotype itself: The antigen this receptor binds is unknown. Base-call qualities are not available, and no considerably larger clone is one nucleotide away.

The TCR sequence derives from a woman aged 18-29 years in good health. Recombination joined TRBV18 with TRBJ2-3, with a weak D call of TRBD1 (5 bases match). Source material: blood. DNA sequence: TGTGCCAGCTCGGACAAACGCACAGATACGCAGTATTTT. Translated, this is CASSDKRTDTQYF.